The sequence of this T cell receptor (beta chain) was determined in a study of blood T cells in healthy people across ages. The trim removed 7 bases at V and 6 bases at J, leaving 9 bases unmatched. The V gene's germline CDR1 is SGHAT and CDR2 FQDESV (reference sequence). This CDR3 has 14 residues. Concerning this clonotype itself: The antigen is not known.

A J-beta primer mix and a sample-barcoded 5' primer were used in a second PCR of about 6 to 12 cycles. TCRdb reanalysed the 5' RACE reads using MiXCR and keeps one entry per CDR3 protein. There are approximately 900,000 distinct CDR3 sequences in the sample; 40% to 60% occur only once, and 13% lies in the top ten. Study results and caveats: A greater number of naive CD4+ cells and higher diversity distinguished long-lived donors from aged donors. Strong correlation was found linking TCR beta diversity to naive T cell percentage. Because sorting was not performed, PBMCs prevented conclusive naive versus antigen-experienced comparison. The recorded TCR beta diversity per million T cells decreased in a roughly linear manner with age.

This clonotype originated in a young man in good health. The sequenced sample consisted of blood. V and J are TRBV11-1 and TRBJ2-1, with 7 positions matching TRBD2. This chain's CDR3 is CASTLGGKSNEQFF. The CDR3 DNA is TGTGCCAGCACCCTCGGGGGGAAGAGCAATGAGCAGTTCTTC.